This TCR beta chain was identified in a study of T-cell memory formation after mild COVID-19. Study-level findings and limits: Clones that got smaller from day 15 to 85 had even CD4/CD8, while clones growing later tipped toward CD4+.

Remarks on this clonotype: The antigen is undetermined.

cDNA libraries for TCR alpha and TCR beta, carrying sample barcodes and UMIs, came from 5'RACE with constant-segment primers. TCRdb used MiXCR to reprocess the 5' RACE reads, holding one entry per CDR3 protein. In the table there are around 29,000 distinct CDR3 sequences, more than 10% of which are singletons. The source is an adult woman who had mild COVID-19 (a few samples of this study predate the infection). Cell type and time point are not known. The sequencing input was PBMCs or a T cell subset sorted from them (not recorded which).

CDR3: CASSLVAGQGNEQFF. The CDR3 nucleotides are TGCGCCAGCAGCTTGGTTGCAGGGCAAGGCAATGAGCAGTTCTTC. The chain recombines TRBV5-1 with TRBJ2-1; tentative D call: TRBD1 (5 bases). There are 15 residues in the CDR3. Germline CDR1 SGHRS, CDR2 YFSETQ. The germline V and J ends were trimmed by 0 bases and 6 bases, with 13 bases remaining between them.